A selection of T cell receptor beta chains follows, all from one sample in a study of cytomegalovirus exposure and HLA in healthy donors. Some clones are missing from TCRdb's copy, which holds only in-frame ones; the method was immunoSEQ multiplex PCR. This table lists roughly 55,000 clones. What was sequenced was PBMCs. These receptors were collected from a woman between 50 and 59 years old in good health and CMV-seropositive. The CDR3 runs from the conserved cysteine through the conserved F or W. The order of the fields is J gene, D gene, V gene, CDR3 DNA, CDR3 protein. D genes are given only for firm matches.

TRBJ2-7 NA TRBV30 TGTGCCTGGGGGCGATACGAGCAGTACTTC CAWGRYEQYF
TRBJ1-2 TRBD1 TRBV5-1 TGCGCCAGCAGCTTGGCTGGACAGGTGGAGTATGGCTACACCTTC CASSLAGQVEYGYTF
TRBJ2-3 TRBD2 TRBV5-1 TGCGCCAGCAGCTCACTAGCGGGGGCCGCCACAGATACGCAGTATTTT CASSSLAGAATDTQYF
TRBJ1-5 NA TRBV28 TGTGCCAGCAGCGGGGGACGGCTGATTCAGCCCCAGCATTTT CASSGGRLIQPQHF
TRBJ2-3 NA TRBV28 TGTGCCAGCAGTTTAGACTCGATTACGCAGTATTTT CASSLDSITQYF
TRBJ1-1 NA TRBV5-6 TGTGCCAGCAGCTCCTCCGCGCGGGGGTACGGGAACACTGAAGCTTTCTTT CASSSSARGYGNTEAFF
TRBJ1-4 NA TRBV9 TGTGCCAGCAGCGTAGGAGGGGCGGGGGAAAAACTGTTTTTT CASSVGGAGEKLFF
TRBJ2-1 NA TRBV25-1 TGTGCCACCCAATCGGCTGGGCTCTCCTACAATGAGCAGTTCTTC CATQSAGLSYNEQFF
TRBJ2-7 NA TRBV4-2 TGTGCCAGCAGCCAAGATTTTTACAACCTCTACGAGCAGTACTTC CASSQDFYNLYEQYF
TRBJ1-1 NA TRBV7-2 TGTGCCAGCAGCACGACAGGTTTGAACACTGAAGCTTTCTTT CASSTTGLNTEAFF
TRBJ2-3 TRBD2 TRBV28 TGTGCCAGCACCGAAGGCGGACTAGCGGCTTATAGCACAGATACGCAGTATTTT CASTEGGLAAYSTDTQYF
TRBJ2-5 TRBD1 TRBV5-1 TGCGCCAGCAGCCAGACAGGGGAGGAGACCCAGTACTTC CASSQTGEETQYF
TRBJ1-2 NA TRBV27 TGTGCCAGCAGAAGCGGGGGGCTGGACTATGGCTACACCTTC CASRSGGLDYGYTF
TRBJ1-5 NA TRBV7-8 TGTGCCAGCAGCACCAACAGGGTGAACAATCAGCCCCAGCATTTT CASSTNRVNNQPQHF
TRBJ2-7 NA TRBV29-1 TGCAGCGTTGGGTGGAATGGGGACAAGCAGTACTTC CSVGWNGDKQYF
TRBJ1-2 NA TRBV6-6 TGTGCCAGCAGCTCCACTAGTCAGGCGTATGGCTACACCTTC CASSSTSQAYGYTF
TRBJ2-7 NA TRBV19 TGTGCCAGTAGTATGGCCCTCCGGGGCTACGAGCAGTACTTC CASSMALRGYEQYF
TRBJ2-2 NA TRBV7-3 TGTGCCAGCAGCGCCGGGGCCGGGGAGCTGTTTTTT CASSAGAGELFF
TRBJ2-4 TRBD2 TRBV5-6 TGTGCCAGCAGCCATCCGACTAGCGGGAGGACAAACATTCAGTACTTC CASSHPTSGRTNIQYF
TRBJ2-3 TRBD2 TRBV9 TGTGCCAGCAGTTGGACTAGCGGCACAGATACGCAGTATTTT CASSWTSGTDTQYF
TRBJ2-3 TRBD2 TRBV6-1 TGTGCCAGCAGGGAAGCGGGAGGGCCTAGCACAGATACGCAGTATTTT CASREAGGPSTDTQYF
TRBJ1-5 TRBD1 TRBV6-1 TGTGCCAGCAGATTGGGACAGGGAGCATATCAGCCCCAGCATTTT CASRLGQGAYQPQHF
TRBJ1-2 TRBD1 TRBV4-1 TGCGCCAGCACCGGACAGGGCCGTTATGGCTACACCTTC CASTGQGRYGYTF
TRBJ1-2 TRBD1 TRBV30 TGTGCCTGGAGTGATGGGACAGCCATCTATGGCTACACCTTC CAWSDGTAIYGYTF
TRBJ1-5 TRBD1 TRBV15 TGTGCCACCAGCACCCGGGACAGGGGCCTCCATTTCCCCAATCAGCCCCAGCATTTT CATSTRDRGLHFPNQPQHF
TRBJ2-7 NA TRBV2 TGTGCCAGCAGTGAAGGGCGGGTCTCCTACGAGCAGTACTTC CASSEGRVSYEQYF
TRBJ1-2 NA TRBV5-8 TGTGCCAGCAGCCCAAACCCCATCTCGCGGGAGGCCAACTATGGCTACACCTTC CASSPNPISREANYGYTF
TRBJ2-7 NA TRBV6-5 TGTGCCAGCAGTTACTCGATGAGTCCCTACGAGCAGTACTTC CASSYSMSPYEQYF